The rows below give T cell receptor beta chains drawn from one sample of a study of T cell repertoires in cytomegalovirus infection. Using its own MiXCR run on the reads, TCRdb lists one record per CDR3 protein. The table shows some 390,000 distinct CDR3 sequences, with 15% to 20% occurring only once. The sample taken for sequencing was PBMCs. These receptors all come from a human donor in good health (CMV status not recorded). Some clones in this sample may be carry-over from other donors' samples. Both conserved end residues are part of each CDR3. The order of the fields is V gene, clone size, J gene, D gene, CDR3 DNA, CDR3 protein. D genes are given only for firm matches. Not all rows give a size; the values are once, few, many and, for expanded clones, a class.

>TRBV10-3|many|TRBJ2-7|TRBD2
TGTGCCATCCTCGAACCCGGGGGGGTCGAGCAGTACTTC
CAILEPGGVEQYF
>TRBV7-8|many|TRBJ2-7|.
TGTGCCAGCAGCTCGGAAGGGAGACTGGGGGAGCAGTACTTC
CASSSEGRLGEQYF
>TRBV27|few|TRBJ2-3|.
TGTGCCAGCAGCCCCTTTAGCACAGATACGCAGTATTTT
CASSPFSTDTQYF
>TRBV29-1|.|TRBJ2-2|.
TGCAGCACTCGGACCGACGCCAACACCGGGGAGCTGTTTTTT
CSTRTDANTGELFF
>TRBV20-1|.|TRBJ2-2|.
TGCAGTGCTAGACCCGGGGGCCACACCGGGGAGCTGTTTTTT
CSARPGGHTGELFF
>TRBV27|many|TRBJ2-6|.
TGTGCCAGCAGTTTCTGGTCTGGGGCCAACGTCCTGACTTTC
CASSFWSGANVLTF
>TRBV28|few|TRBJ1-2|TRBD1
TGTGCCAGCAGTTTCACCATCCGGGACAGGGCTAACTATGGCTACACCTTC
CASSFTIRDRANYGYTF
>TRBV20-1|few|TRBJ2-5|.
TGCAGTGCTAGAGACCGGACTGGGAAAGAGACCCAGTACTTC
CSARDRTGKETQYF
>TRBV7-9|many|TRBJ1-5|.
TGTGCCAGCAGCTTTACCCCCACTAAGGCGGATCAGCCCCAGCATTTT
CASSFTPTKADQPQHF
>TRBV18|.|TRBJ2-1|.
TGTGCCAGCTCACCTATAAATGAGCAGTTCTTC
CASSPINEQFF
>TRBV29-1|.|TRBJ1-4|.
TGCAGCGTTGAGGGGACGGACCTCGGAGAAAAACTGTTTTTT
CSVEGTDLGEKLFF
>TRBV7-2|few|TRBJ1-5|.
TGTGCCAGCCAGAATGCGGGGCCCCAGCATTTT
CASQNAGPQHF
>TRBV19|.|TRBJ1-1|.
TGTGCCAGTAATTGGGGCAATGTGGGTGAAGCTTTCTTT
CASNWGNVGEAFF
>TRBV20-1|.|TRBJ2-3|TRBD1
TGCAGTGGAACTTTTGGGACAGGGGGGACAGATACGCAGTATTTT
CSGTFGTGGTDTQYF
>TRBV6-5|few|TRBJ2-3|TRBD2
TGTGCCAGCAGTCGCGGACGGGGGGCAGATACGCAGTATTTT
CASSRGRGADTQYF
>TRBV11-1|.|TRBJ2-7|TRBD1
TGTGCCAGCAGTGATCAACCGACAGGGTTTGCCCACGAGCAGTACTTC
CASSDQPTGFAHEQYF
>TRBV20-1|.|TRBJ2-7|TRBD2
TGCAGTGCTAGAGACGGACTAGCGGGGGGTAAACGGTCCTACGAGCAGTACTTC
CSARDGLAGGKRSYEQYF
>TRBV7-8|.|TRBJ2-7|.
TGTGCCAGCAGCGTAGCCATCGCCTACGAGCAGTACTTC
CASSVAIAYEQYF
>TRBV5-1|.|TRBJ2-7|.
TGCGCCAGCAGCTTTGGTCAGGGAAGGTCCTACGAGCAGTACTTC
CASSFGQGRSYEQYF
>TRBV23-1|few|TRBJ1-5|TRBD1
TGCGCCAGCAGTCCCGCGACGGGGGACAGGGGTGAAGTGGGTGATCAGCCCCAGCATTTT
CASSPATGDRGEVGDQPQHF
>TRBV5-4|.|TRBJ2-7|TRBD2
TGTGCCAGCAGCGCCACTAGCGGGGGGGTGAACGAGCAGTACTTC
CASSATSGGVNEQYF
>TRBV6-1|.|TRBJ2-1|TRBD2
TGTGCCAGCAGCCGCGCCGGGACTAGCGGGAGGAATGAGCAGTTCTTC
CASSRAGTSGRNEQFF
>TRBV7-3|.|TRBJ2-5|.
TGTGCCAGCAGCGGACAGACACTCCAAGAGACCCAGTACTTC
CASSGQTLQETQYF
>TRBV12-3/TRBV12-4|few|TRBJ2-2|.
TGTGCCAGCAGTCTTACACGGACGGGAGGGGAGCTGTTTTTT
CASSLTRTGGELFF
>TRBV12-3/TRBV12-4|few|TRBJ2-5|TRBD2
TGTGCCAGCAGTAGATCGGGGGGGCCGCGAGGAGAGACCCAGTACTTC
CASSRSGGPRGETQYF
>TRBV29-1|few|TRBJ1-3|.
TGCAGCGTGTCCCAAGGAAACACCATATATTTT
CSVSQGNTIYF
>TRBV18|.|TRBJ2-3|.
TGTGCCAGCTCACCAAAGGCGCACACAGATACGCAGTATTTT
CASSPKAHTDTQYF
>TRBV10-3|.|TRBJ1-5|TRBD1
TGTGCCATCAGTGAGTCAGGGACAGGTTATCAGCCCCAGCATTTT
CAISESGTGYQPQHF
>TRBV5-8|.|TRBJ1-6|.
TGTGCCAGCAGCTTGGCCATTGGGCGGGATCGAGCGCGACCCCTCCACTTT
CASSLAIGRDRARPLHF
>TRBV6-2/TRBV6-3|few|TRBJ2-5|.
TGTGCCAGCAGTTCTGGACATAGATACCAAGAGACCCAGTACTTC
CASSSGHRYQETQYF
>TRBV7-9|.|TRBJ2-7|.
TGTGCCAGCAGCCCTCGGGGGTCCAACTACGAGCAGTACTTC
CASSPRGSNYEQYF
>TRBV20-1|few|TRBJ2-1|.
TGCAGTGCTAGAGATCCTCTGATCTACAATGAGCAGTTCTTC
CSARDPLIYNEQFF
>TRBV20-1|.|TRBJ2-3|.
TGCAGTGCTCACAAGGGGGAGGATACGCAGTATTTT
CSAHKGEDTQYF
>TRBV12-3/TRBV12-4|few|TRBJ1-6|TRBD1
TGTGCCAGCACCCGGGGAACAGGGGGCTTTGACTCACCCCTCCACTTT
CASTRGTGGFDSPLHF
>TRBV7-8|many|TRBJ1-1|.
TGTGCCAGCAGCCCCCGTGAGGGGAGGATTGAAGCTTTCTTT
CASSPREGRIEAFF
>TRBV15|.|TRBJ2-1|.
TGTGCCACCAGCTCCCCCAAGCGAGGTACTGAGCAGTTCTTC
CATSSPKRGTEQFF
>TRBV11-2|few|TRBJ2-1|TRBD2
TGTGCCAGCAGCCCGGGACTAGCGGGATTCTCTGAGCAGTTCTTC
CASSPGLAGFSEQFF
>TRBV19|few|TRBJ1-5|.
TGTGCCAGTAGTAGGTGGACAGACAATCAGCCCCAGCATTTT
CASSRWTDNQPQHF